This is a list of T cell receptor beta chains from one sample in a study of CD8+ T cells in alopecia areata. TCRdb's copy holds only in-frame clones and misses some; the assay was immunoSEQ multiplex PCR. This table has approximately 200,000 clones, less than 50% appearing once. The specimen was CD4+ T cells sorted from blood, collected around week 37, from a patient treated with tofacitinib. The receptors stem from a human donor with alopecia areata. CDR3s include the opening cysteine and the closing phenylalanine or tryptophan. D genes are given only for firm matches. Not all rows give a size; the values are once, few, many and, for expanded clones, a class.

>14|.|TRBV29-1|TRBJ1-1|TRBD1
TGCAGCGTTGTGGTCGGGACAGGGAACACTGAAGCTTTCTTT
CSVVVGTGNTEAFF
>13|.|TRBV7-9|TRBJ1-2|.
TGTGCCAGCAGCTTAATGGGGGCGCTTGGCTACACCTTC
CASSLMGALGYTF
>17|.|TRBV9|TRBJ2-3|TRBD2
TGTGCCAGCAGCCCCACAAGACTAGCGCATTACACAGATACGCAGTATTTT
CASSPTRLAHYTDTQYF
>14|few|TRBV29-1|TRBJ2-3|TRBD2
TGCAGCGTTGCAGGGACTAGCGGCACAGATACGCAGTATTTT
CSVAGTSGTDTQYF
>13|.|TRBV5-1|TRBJ2-7|.
TGCGCCAGCAGCTTGGGTCCGGCCTACGAGCAGTACTTC
CASSLGPAYEQYF
>14|.|TRBV28|TRBJ2-7|.
TGTGCCAGCAGTCGCCCGGGACAAACCTACGAGCAGTACTTC
CASSRPGQTYEQYF
>15|.|TRBV6-5|TRBJ1-3|.
TGTGCCAGCAGTTACTCGACAGACTCTGGAAACACCATATATTTT
CASSYSTDSGNTIYF
>14|.|TRBV5-4|TRBJ2-2|.
TGTGCCAGCAGCTTTCCGGACGGGACCGGGGAGCTGTTTTTT
CASSFPDGTGELFF
>14|.|TRBV25-1|TRBJ2-1|TRBD2
TGTGCCAGCAGGGCTAGCGGGAGGGCCGGTGAGCAGTTCTTC
CASRASGRAGEQFF
>17|few|TRBV7-2|TRBJ2-3|.
TGTGCCAGCACCCTCCTGGGGGCGGGACAGAAGAGCGATACGCAGTATTTT
CASTLLGAGQKSDTQYF
>16|.|TRBV2|TRBJ2-3|TRBD2
TGTGCCAGCAGTGAAGCCGGACTAGCGGGAGCAGATACGCAGTATTTT
CASSEAGLAGADTQYF
>18|few|TRBV4-1|TRBJ2-6|.
TGCGCCAGCAGCCCAAAAGAGGACCGAAGGTCTGGGGCCAACGTCCTGACTTTC
CASSPKEDRRSGANVLTF
>14|few|TRBV4-2|TRBJ1-2|.
TGTGCCAGCAGCCCCACCACGGGGAAGGGGGGCTACACCTTC
CASSPTTGKGGYTF
>15|.|TRBV6-5|TRBJ1-1|.
TGTGCCAGCAGTTACGGAGACAGACCGAACACTGAAGCTTTCTTT
CASSYGDRPNTEAFF
>15|many|TRBV2|TRBJ2-1|TRBD2
TGTGCCAGCATTCTCGGACTAGGGCCAAGGGGAGAGCAGTTCTTC
CASILGLGPRGEQFF
>12|.|TRBV6-5|TRBJ1-3|.
TGTGCCAGCAGAACACTCGGAAACACCATATATTTT
CASRTLGNTIYF
>13|once|TRBV5-1|TRBJ2-3|TRBD2
TGCGCCAGCAGCGGACTAGCAACAGATACGCAGTATTTT
CASSGLATDTQYF
>16|.|TRBV9|TRBJ2-7|.
TGTGCCAGCAGCGTATCGACCCGACAGGTCCCCTACGAGCAGTACTTC
CASSVSTRQVPYEQYF
>14|once|TRBV4-1|TRBJ1-2|.
TGCGCCAGCAGCCAAGATGGGCGGTCCTTTGGCTACACCTTC
CASSQDGRSFGYTF
>14|few|TRBV6-6|TRBJ2-2|.
TGTGCCATCAAGGGGGTCCACTGGGTCGGGGAGCTGTTTTTT
CAIKGVHWVGELFF
>17|.|TRBV11-2|TRBJ2-7|TRBD2
TGTGCCAGCAGCTTAGATCTTGGAGCGGGAGGGCTCTACGAGCAGTACTTC
CASSLDLGAGGLYEQYF
>13|few|TRBV28|TRBJ2-7|.
TGTGCCAGCAGCAACACCGGCCGTGACGAGCAGTACTTC
CASSNTGRDEQYF
>18|.|TRBV4-2|TRBJ2-7|TRBD2
TGTGCCAGCAGCCAAGAGACTAGCAATGGGTGGGACTCCTACGAGCAGTACTTC
CASSQETSNGWDSYEQYF
>14|.|TRBV7-2|TRBJ1-1|TRBD1
TGTGCCAGCAGCATACAGGGGTTGAACACTGAAGCTTTCTTT
CASSIQGLNTEAFF
>12|.|TRBV25-1|TRBJ2-7|.
TGTGCCAGCCGGGGGAATCTGATCGAGCAGTACTTC
CASRGNLIEQYF
>13|.|TRBV4-1|TRBJ2-5|.
TGCGCCAGCAGCCAAGGTGTTTTGGAGACCCAGTACTTC
CASSQGVLETQYF
>14|.|TRBV30|TRBJ2-2|.
TGTGCCTGGAGTGGGGGACCGAACACCGGGGAGCTGTTTTTT
CAWSGGPNTGELFF
>14|few|TRBV7-9|TRBJ2-5|TRBD2
TGTGCCAGCATCTCGCAGGGCGGGGGGGAGACCCAGTACTTC
CASISQGGGETQYF
>13|.|TRBV12-5|TRBJ2-1|.
TGTGCTAGTGGTTTGGTAGGGCGTAATGAGCAGTTCTTC
CASGLVGRNEQFF
>9|few|TRBV29-1|TRBJ2-5|.
TGCACAGGCCCAGAGACCCAGTACTTC
CTGPETQYF
>14|.|TRBV2|TRBJ1-1|.
TGTGCCAGCAGTCTGACAGCCTGGACCACTGAAGCTTTCTTT
CASSLTAWTTEAFF
>15|.|TRBV6-5|TRBJ2-3|TRBD2
TGTGCCAGCAGTTATGGGGAGGGAAGCACAGATACGCAGTATTTT
CASSYGEGSTDTQYF
>16|few|TRBV7-9|TRBJ2-3|.
TGTGCCAGCAGCTTAGCGGCAAACATTTTGGCGGGAACGCAGTATTTT
CASSLAANILAGTQYF
>14|few|TRBV4-1|TRBJ2-1|.
TGCGCCAGCAGCCAAGGGGTGGGCCTCAATGAGCAGTTCTTC
CASSQGVGLNEQFF
>16|.|TRBV11-1|TRBJ2-1|.
TGTGCCAGCAGCTTAGAAGCGAGCGGATCCTACAATGAGCAGTTCTTC
CASSLEASGSYNEQFF
>14|few|TRBV30|TRBJ1-4|.
TGTGCCTGGAGTGTGGGCAGCCAGAATGAAAAACTGTTTTTT
CAWSVGSQNEKLFF
>12|few|TRBV29-1|TRBJ2-7|.
TGCAGCGTTGAGCGCGGGGCCTACGAGCAGTACTTC
CSVERGAYEQYF
>12|few|TRBV6-6|TRBJ1-1|.
TGTGCCAGCAGTTACTCGTATACTGAAGCTTTCTTT
CASSYSYTEAFF
>17|.|TRBV5-1|TRBJ2-5|.
TGCGCCAGCAGCTTCGGCACTAGCAGGGATCTAGAAGAGACCCAGTACTTC
CASSFGTSRDLEETQYF
>15|.|TRBV7-2|TRBJ1-2|.
TGTGCCAGCAGCTTACCCAGGGCCGCTAACTATGGCTACACCTTC
CASSLPRAANYGYTF
>12|.|TRBV15|TRBJ1-2|.
TGTGCCACCAGCCAGGGTTTTCTTGGCTACACCTTC
CATSQGFLGYTF
>12|.|TRBV27|TRBJ1-5|.
TGTGCCAGCAGCGGGGGCAATCAGCCCCAGCATTTT
CASSGGNQPQHF
>15|.|TRBV5-1|TRBJ2-7|.
TGCGCCAGCAGCTTGGTGGCAGGGTCAATCTACGAGCAGTACTTC
CASSLVAGSIYEQYF
>13|.|TRBV28|TRBJ2-4|.
TGTGCCAGCAGCTGGCGGCTCGGCAACATTCAGTACTTC
CASSWRLGNIQYF
>14|.|TRBV5-1|TRBJ2-3|.
TGCGCCAGCAGCTTGGGAGCTAGCACAGATACGCAGTATTTT
CASSLGASTDTQYF
>15|many|TRBV11-2|TRBJ2-3|TRBD1
TGTGCCAGCAGCCGCGGGACAGGATCGACAGATACGCAGTATTTT
CASSRGTGSTDTQYF